What follows are 15 T cell receptor beta chains derived from one specimen sequenced in a study of blood T cells in healthy people across ages. With a J-beta primer mix and a sample-barcoded 5' primer, a second PCR ran 7 to 11 cycles. TCRdb processed the 5' RACE reads anew with MiXCR; each CDR3 protein has one entry. This table holds hundreds of thousands of distinct CDR3 sequences, over 40% found once. Sequenced sample: blood. The origin of the receptors is a woman older than 75 in good health.

With respect to this clonotype: With a much larger clone just one base away, this may be a read error. The genes are TRBV6-5 and TRBJ2-2, with D tentatively TRBD1 (5 bases). Trimming pared 5 bases from V and 7 bases from J, leaving 17 bases between. The CDR3 totals 15 residues. The germline V gene encodes CDR1 MNHEY and CDR2 SVGAGI. The CDR3 protein is CASSILAGISGELFF. CDR3 bases: TGTGCCAGCAGTATACTGGCAGGGATCAGCGGGGAGCTGTTTTTT.

J is TRBJ2-7 and V is TRBV7-2; 7 bases line up with TRBD1. The CDR3 has 16 amino acids. Germline V gene lookup returns CDR1 SGHTA and CDR2 FQGNSA. The V gene end was trimmed by 1 base and the J gene end by 1 base; junction bases not matched to a gene: 7. CDR3 region: CASSLVGGASSYEQYF. CDR3 nucleotides: TGTGCCAGCAGCTTAGTAGGGGGCGCCTCATCCTACGAGCAGTACTTC.

The sample holds one count of this clonotype. A much more abundant neighbour one base away suggests this may be a read error. J is TRBJ2-1 and V is TRBV28; 11 nucleotides line up with TRBD2. Germline assignment: CDR1 MDHEN and CDR2 SYDVKM. The CDR3 sequence is 15 residues long. The CDR3 DNA reads as TGTGCCAGCAGCCAACTAGCGGGAGTGGTCAATGGGCAGTTCTTC. It specifies CASSQLAGVVNGQFF.

V and J are TRBV5-1 and TRBJ2-4; TRBD2 agrees at 7 bases. Gene TRBJ2-7 matches the end of the DNA better, so the J call may be wrong. The germline CDR1 and CDR2 sequences are SGHRS and YFSETQ. The CDR3 spans 16 residues. CDR3 in amino acids: CASSPAGLAASYEQYF. CDR3 DNA: TGCGCCAGCAGCCCGGCGGGCCTAGCGGCGTCCTACGAGCAGTACTTC.

J is TRBJ2-6 and V is TRBV6-1; D unclear. The germline CDR1 and CDR2 sequences are MNHNS and SASEGT. V was cut by 4 bases and J by 0 bases, with 7 bases left in between. The CDR3 spans 15 residues. In DNA form, the CDR3 reads TGTGCCAGCAGTGGACATAACTCTGGGGCCAACGTCCTGACTTTC. It yields the protein CASSGHNSGANVLTF.

This clonotype was detected a few times. The rearrangement joins TRBV20-1 to TRBJ1-2; D gene ambiguous. Germline values: CDR1 DFQATT, CDR2 SNEGSKA (reference sequence). This CDR3 contains 11 residues. V lost 5 bases and J lost 2, with 6 bases in between. The CDR3 reads CSASDNYGYTF. Written as DNA, the CDR3 is TGCAGTGCTTCCGACAACTATGGCTACACCTTC.

This clonotype came up once. The J gene is TRBJ2-7, the V gene TRBV27; 7 positions match TRBD1. Germline V gives CDR1 MNHEY, CDR2 SMNVEV (reference sequence). The CDR3 consists of 14 residues. Trimming cost V 3 bases and J 3 bases; bases outside gene matches: 5. CDR3 bases: TGTGCCAGCAGTTTCACCGGGACAGACTACGAGCAGTACTTC. Translating gives CASSFTGTDYEQYF.

The chain has TRBV13 and TRBJ2-5, with D maybe TRBD2 (6 bases). The V gene lost 5 bases and the J gene lost 4 bases, with 23 bases spanning the gap. CDR3 length equals 17 residues. Germline V CDR1 and CDR2: PRHDT, FYEKMQ (reference sequence). The chain's CDR3 is CASSPRRWGGLRETQYF. CDR3 sequence (DNA): TGTGCCAGCAGCCCCCGAAGGTGGGGAGGACTGCGAGAGACCCAGTACTTC.

This clonotype was seen just once. The chain employs TRBV2 and TRBJ2-2, with TRBD2 matching over 9 bases. CDR1 SNHLY and CDR2 FYNNEI come from the germline V gene. Trimming took 7 bases from V and 6 from J; bases not matched to a gene: 9. This CDR3 comprises 15 residues. CDR3 region: CASKLIAGVAGELFF. CDR3 coding DNA: TGTGCCAGCAAACTCATAGCGGGAGTGGCCGGGGAGCTGTTTTTT.

The gene calls are TRBV5-1 and TRBJ2-1; no definite D call. CDR1 and CDR2 from the germline V gene are SGHRS and YFSETQ. The CDR3 spans 15 residues. V lost 0 bases to trimming and J lost 2 bases, with 9 bases between them. CDR3 protein: CASSLVPATYNEQFF. CDR3 DNA: TGCGCCAGCAGCTTGGTTCCGGCCACCTACAATGAGCAGTTCTTC. The full variable domain, completed using reference TRBV5-1 and TRBJ2-1, is KAGVTQTPRYLIKTRGQQVTLSCSPISGHRSVSWYQQTPGQGLQFLFEYFSETQRNKGNFPGRFSGRQFSNSRSEMNVSTLELGDSALYLCASSLVPATYNEQFFGPGTRLTVL.

This chain links TRBV6-5 with TRBJ2-4; a possible D gene is TRBD1 (6 bases). The CDR3 runs 15 residues. Germline V gene sequence: CDR1 MNHEY, CDR2 SVGAGI. The V gene lost 6 bases and the J gene lost 5 bases, with 17 bases spanning the gap. CDR3 coding DNA: TGTGCCAGCAGGTTTACAGAGGACAGACAAAACATTCAGTACTTC. It codes for CASRFTEDRQNIQYF.

V is TRBV20-1 and J is TRBJ2-7; 11 bases align to TRBD1. V lost 1 base, J lost 7 bases, and 6 bases stayed unmatched. The CDR3 is made up of 14 amino acids. Germline loops: CDR1 DFQATT, CDR2 SNEGSKA (reference sequence). DNA of the CDR3: TGCAGTGCTAGAGCGGGACAGGGGGTGAGTGAGCAGTACTTC. Translating gives CSARAGQGVSEQYF.

The chain joins TRBV7-2 to TRBJ1-5; tentatively, D is TRBD1 (5 bases). The ends were cut back, 5 bases at V and 0 bases at J, with 11 bases in the middle. Germline lookup yields CDR1 SGHTA and CDR2 FQGNSA. This CDR3 spans 15 amino acids. CDR3 in amino acids: CASSRDRYSNQPQHF. The DNA for the CDR3 is TGTGCCAGCAGCCGAGACAGATATAGCAATCAGCCCCAGCATTTT.

On this clonotype itself: This is likely an artifact of a read error, given a far larger clone one base away. CDR3 sequence: CASCLLGSYEQYF. Here the CDR3 DNA reads TGTGCCAGCTGCTTATTGGGTTCCTACGAGCAGTACTTC. The chain links TRBV7-9 to TRBJ2-7; D is uncertain. The CDR3 length is 13 residues. The germline V gene encodes CDR1 SEHNR and CDR2 FQNEAQ (reference sequence).

The chain combines TRBV5-1 with TRBJ2-3, with unresolved D. CDR3 length: 15 residues. Looked up from germline, CDR1 is SGHRS and CDR2 is YFSETQ. Trimming shortened V by 0 bases and J by 3 bases, and 11 bases separated the two germline ends. The CDR3 DNA follows: TGCGCCAGCAGCTTGGGACTCGTCGGGACAGATACGCAGTATTTT. The encoded protein is CASSLGLVGTDTQYF. Combining the CDR3 with reference TRBV5-1 and TRBJ2-3 gives the whole variable domain KAGVTQTPRYLIKTRGQQVTLSCSPISGHRSVSWYQQTPGQGLQFLFEYFSETQRNKGNFPGRFSGRQFSNSRSEMNVSTLELGDSALYLCASSLGLVGTDTQYFGPGTRLTVL.